This passage covers 25 T cell receptor beta chains from one sample sequenced in a study of blood T cell repertoires in COVID-19. Here immunoSEQ multiplex PCR was the method, and the copy in TCRdb shows in-frame clones only, minus some. Of approximately 260,000 clones in the sample, about 88% were seen once. Sequenced input: peripheral blood. Every receptor here comes from a woman in her thirties or forties who had recovered from COVID-19.

The J gene is TRBJ1-5, the V gene TRBV15; tentatively, D is TRBD1 (5 bases). The CDR3 covers 16 residues. Germline V gene data show CDR1 as LNHNV and CDR2 as YYDKDF (reference sequence). Trimming shortened V by 3 bases and J by 1 base, and 13 bases separated the two germline ends. CDR3: CATSRGGVGSNQPQHF. The DNA for the CDR3 is TGTGCCACCAGCAGGGGAGGGGTCGGAAGCAATCAGCCCCAGCATTTT.

The chain employs TRBV5-5 and TRBJ2-7, with D perhaps matching TRBD2 (6 bases). CDR3 size: 14 residues. V was cut by 1 base and J by 6 bases, with 14 bases left in between. Germline V gives CDR1 SGHKS, CDR2 YYEKEE (reference sequence). This CDR3 is CASSLTGVNGEQYV. The CDR3 region has the DNA TGTGCCAGCAGCTTGACGGGGGTCAACGGCGAGCAGTACGTC.

As to this clone: Other DNA sequences in this specimen translate into the identical CDR3. The chain has TRBV6-5 and TRBJ1-2; D is unresolved. This CDR3 contains 13 residues. Looked up from germline, CDR1 is MNHEY and CDR2 is SVGAGI. With 6 bases removed from V and 2 bases from J, the gap between germline ends came to 10 bases. For the CDR3, the DNA is TGTGCCAGCAGCCCCACCGAGAACTATGGCTACACCTTC. This codes for CASSPTENYGYTF.

V usage is TRBV7-6 and J usage is TRBJ2-7, with D hard to call. CDR3 length: 16 residues. V was cut by 5 bases and J by 2 bases, with 19 bases left in between. From germline, CDR1 is SGHVS and CDR2 FNYEAQ. The CDR3 is CASSPRELAHPYEQYV. CDR3 bases: TGTGCCAGCAGCCCTCGCGAGTTAGCCCACCCCTACGAGCAGTACGTC.

The sample holds one count of this clone. This chain links TRBV5-6 with TRBJ1-2, with 9 bases matching TRBD1. The CDR3 is made up of 16 amino acids. J was trimmed by 4 bases and V by 3 bases; bases with no gene match: 10. Germline lookup yields CDR1 SGHDT and CDR2 YYEEEE. CDR3 nucleotides: TGTGCCAGCAGCTCAACGCCCGGGACAGGGTCCTATGGCTACACCTTC. This translates into CASSSTPGTGSYGYTF.

This clone was observed a few times. The chain combines TRBV30 with TRBJ2-3, with D tentatively TRBD1 (6 bases). The CDR3 runs to 15 residues. The V end lost 5 bases, the J end lost 4 bases, and 19 bases lay between the germline ends. In germline, CDR1 is GTSNPN, CDR2 SVGIG (reference sequence). CDR3 sequence: CAWEQGVGSPDTQYF. As DNA, the CDR3 is TGTGCCTGGGAACAGGGTGTCGGTAGCCCAGATACGCAGTATTTT.

The sample holds one count of this clone. The chain combines TRBV21-1 with TRBJ1-1; the table's D gene call, TRBD1, was not cross checked with the DNA. TRBV21-1 is noted as a pseudogene. The CDR3 consists of 14 residues. The CDR3 DNA is TGTGCCAGCAGCAAGAGACAGATAGACACTGAAGCTTTCTTT. Its protein is CASSKRQIDTEAFF.

The chain combines TRBV3-1 (or the pseudogene TRBV3-2) with TRBJ2-7; D gene unclear. The ends were cut back, 1 base at V and 5 bases at J, with 9 bases in the middle. CDR3 length: 13 amino acids. Germline lookup yields CDR1 LGHDT and CDR2 YNNKEL (reference sequence). The CDR3 region has the DNA TGTGCCAGCAGCCAAGCCGCCAGCGACGAGCAGTACTTC. It specifies CASSQAASDEQYF.

This clone was detected only a few times. The genes are TRBV7-9 and TRBJ1-6, with a possible D match to TRBD1 (6 bases). CDR1 is SEHNR, CDR2 FQNEAQ, per germline (reference sequence). The V gene lost 0 bases and the J gene lost 6 bases, with 9 bases spanning the gap. This CDR3 is built from 15 residues. This chain's CDR3 is CASSLASGVNSPLHF. CDR3 coding DNA: TGTGCCAGCAGCTTAGCGTCAGGGGTTAATTCACCCCTCCACTTT.

The chain joins TRBV7-9 to TRBJ2-2; D is unresolved. The CDR3 spans 11 residues. Trimming took off 3 bases at V and 9 bases at J, with 5 bases between the two ends. Germline loops: CDR1 SEHNR, CDR2 FQNEAQ (reference sequence). CDR3 DNA: TGTGCCAGCAGCTTTTACAGGGAGCTGTTTTTT. Translating gives CASSFYRELFF.

The J gene is TRBJ2-5, the V gene TRBV18; no clear D. CDR1 and CDR2 from the germline V gene are KGHSH and LQKENI. This CDR3 has 15 residues. Trimming pared 4 bases from V and 5 bases from J, leaving 17 bases between. The CDR3 DNA follows: TGTGCCAGCTCACGAACCGGAGCGACCTGGGAGACCCAGTACTTC. It yields the protein CASSRTGATWETQYF.

CDR3 coding DNA: TGTGCCAGCAGCGGTTTCGGGACTAGCGGCACCAAGGACTTCTTCTACAATGAGCAGTTCTTC. As protein: CASSGFGTSGTKDFFYNEQFF. This rearrangement joins TRBV9 to TRBJ2-1; 11 nucleotides align to TRBD2. CDR1 is SGDLS and CDR2 is YYNGEE in the germline V gene. The V and J ends lost 3 bases and 3 bases, in that order; junction bases with no gene match: 20. The CDR3 extends over 21 amino acids.

This chain links TRBV2 with TRBJ2-7; 11 bases match TRBD1. Germline V gives CDR1 SNHLY, CDR2 FYNNEI. The CDR3 covers 12 residues. V dropped 8 bases and J dropped 4; count of bases not matched to a gene: 1. CDR3 sequence: CASGQGAYEQYF. The CDR3 bases are TGTGCCAGCGGACAGGGGGCTTACGAGCAGTACTTC. The full variable domain, completed using reference TRBV2 and TRBJ2-7, is EPEVTQTPSHQVTQMGQEVILRCVPISNHLYFYWYRQILGQKVEFLVSFYNNEISEKSEIFDDQFSVERPDGSNFTLKIRSTKLEDSAMYFCASGQGAYEQYFGPGTRLTVT.

This sequence joins TRBV11-2 and TRBJ2-2; TRBD1 matches at 7 bases. This CDR3 has 14 residues. Looked up from germline, CDR1 is SGHAT and CDR2 is FQNNGV. The trim removed 4 bases at V and 4 bases at J, leaving 3 bases unmatched. CDR3 bases: TGTGCCAGCAGCTCGGGACAGCGCACCGGGGAGCTGTTTTTT. Translation: CASSSGQRTGELFF.

The chain links TRBV7-9 to TRBJ2-5, with TRBD2 identical over 7 bases. Per the germline V gene, CDR1 is SEHNR and CDR2 is FQNEAQ (reference sequence). J lost 4 bases, V lost 5 bases, and 7 bases had no gene match. The CDR3 runs 14 residues. The CDR3 region is CASSPYSSGETQYF. CDR3 coding DNA: TGTGCCAGCAGCCCCTACTCTAGCGGAGAGACCCAGTACTTC.

This chain joins TRBV19 and TRBJ1-6, with D tentatively TRBD1 (5 bases). CDR1 and CDR2 (germline): LNHDA, SQIVND (reference sequence). The CDR3 is made up of 14 amino acids. V shed 8 bases and J shed 10 bases, with 18 bases lying between them. The CDR3 sequence is CASASGGVQSPLHF. The CDR3 DNA reads TGTGCCAGTGCTTCGGGGGGGGTCCAATCACCCCTCCACTTT.

In its sample, this clone was seen once. This sequence joins TRBV5-4 and TRBJ2-2; TRBD1 might be the D (6 bases). Germline V gene lookup returns CDR1 SGHNT and CDR2 YYREEE (reference sequence). This CDR3 has 17 residues. The germline V and J ends were trimmed by 4 bases and 5 bases, with 21 bases remaining between them. CDR3 residues: CASSPSMGRGKTGELFF. The CDR3 coding sequence is TGTGCCAGCAGCCCTAGTATGGGCAGGGGCAAGACCGGGGAGCTGTTTTTT.

The V call is TRBV3-1 (or the pseudogene TRBV3-2), the J call TRBJ1-2; tentatively, D is TRBD1 (5 bases). Between the trimmed V and J ends, which lost 2 bases and 8 bases, there was a span of 15 bases. In germline, CDR1 is LGHDT, CDR2 YNNKEL (reference sequence). This CDR3 is built from 14 residues. CDR3 sequence reads: CASSQSRGVQGYTF. CDR3 DNA: TGTGCCAGCAGCCAATCACGGGGGGTTCAAGGCTACACCTTC.

The gene calls are TRBV20-1 and TRBJ2-7, with D tentatively TRBD1 (6 bases). This CDR3 comprises 11 residues. The germline V gene encodes CDR1 DFQATT and CDR2 SNEGSKA (reference sequence). Trimming left V 5 bases short and J 4 bases short, with 9 bases between. This CDR3 reads CSAETGYEQYV. CDR3 in DNA: TGCAGTGCTGAAACAGGGTACGAGCAGTACGTC.

The chain carries TRBV27 and TRBJ2-3; 8 bases agree with TRBD2. V dropped 2 bases and J dropped 6; count of bases not matched to a gene: 7. Germline V lookup: CDR1 MNHEY, CDR2 SMNVEV (reference sequence). The CDR3 totals 15 residues. CDR3: CASSLVGTRADTQYF. The CDR3 DNA is TGTGCCAGCAGTTTAGTAGGGACTAGGGCCGATACGCAGTATTTT.

The CDR3 sequence: CAISSGLGSEQYV. CDR3 coding DNA: TGTGCCATCAGTTCGGGACTAGGTTCCGAGCAGTACGTC. The genes are TRBV10-3 and TRBJ2-7; the match to TRBD2 covers 8 bases. This CDR3 is built from 13 residues. Trimming took 5 bases from V and 6 from J; bases not matched to a gene: 6. Germline values: CDR1 ENHRY, CDR2 SYGVKD.

The chain recombines TRBV6-5 with TRBJ2-2, with 7 bases aligning to TRBD1. Germline CDR1 reads MNHEY; CDR2 reads SVGAGI. The CDR3 is 15 amino acids. With 10 bases clipped from V and 2 bases from J, the junction kept 10 bases outside the gene matches. CDR3 sequence: CATKLRQGNTGELFF. The CDR3, as DNA: TGTGCCACCAAACTACGACAGGGAAACACCGGGGAGCTGTTTTTT.

V gene TRBV23-1 combines with J gene TRBJ2-7; 9 positions agree with TRBD2. TRBV23-1 is treated as an ORF (open reading frame) with a function not yet certain. The V segment lost 2 bases and the J segment 0 bases; nucleotides outside the gene matches: 8. This CDR3 spans 17 amino acids. The CDR3 loop is CASSQPDRSGSSYEQYV. The CDR3 coding sequence is TGCGCCAGCAGTCAACCTGACCGTAGCGGGAGCTCCTACGAGCAGTACGTC.

This clone has just one count. The genes are TRBV2 and TRBJ2-1; a weak D match, TRBD2 (7 bases). This CDR3 is 15 amino acids long. Trimming stripped 3 bases from V and 7 bases from J, with 16 bases between. Germline assignment: CDR1 SNHLY and CDR2 FYNNEI. The chain's CDR3 is CASSERAGAWNEQFF. CDR3 DNA: TGTGCCAGCAGTGAGAGGGCGGGGGCCTGGAATGAGCAGTTCTTC.

The CDR3 is CASTLISSGNTIYF. Written as DNA, the CDR3 is TGTGCCAGTACCCTAATCTCGTCTGGAAACACCATATATTTT. The rearrangement uses TRBV19 and TRBJ1-3, with D unresolved. Per the germline V gene, CDR1 is LNHDA and CDR2 is SQIVND (reference sequence). The CDR3 extends over 14 amino acids. Deletions cut 7 bases from V and 1 base from J, with 11 bases between. Together with reference TRBV19 and TRBJ1-3, the CDR3 gives the full variable domain: DGGITQSPKYLFRKEGQNVTLSCEQNLNHDAMYWYRQDPGQGLRLIYYSQIVNDFQKGDIAEGYSVSREKKESFPLTVTSAQKNPTAFYLCASTLISSGNTIYFGEGSWLTVV.